Listed below are T cell receptor beta chains from one sample, sequenced in a study of T cell responses to AZD1222 COVID-19 vaccine. Measured with immunoSEQ multiplex PCR; TCRdb has only the in-frame clones, and not every one. Of some 120,000 clones detected, 93% appear once; the ten largest clones hold 3.1%. This specimen consisted of peripheral blood, obtained on day 0 of AZD1222 vaccination. Receptors were obtained from an adult in good health. CDR3s include the opening cysteine and the closing phenylalanine or tryptophan. Each record gives: D gene, clone size, J gene, V gene, CDR3 protein, CDR3 DNA. D genes are given only for firm matches. The size of a clone is reported for some rows only, either as once, few or many, or as a class for expanded clones.

>TRBD1|-|TRBJ1-1|TRBV19
CASSKTGVSTEAFF
TGTGCCAGTAGTAAGACAGGGGTTAGCACTGAAGCTTTCTTT
>-|-|TRBJ1-5|TRBV28
CASSYQGGNQPQHF
TGTGCCAGCAGTTACCAGGGAGGCAATCAGCCCCAGCATTTT
>-|-|TRBJ1-1|TRBV20-1
CSASNGLNTEAFF
TGCAGTGCTAGTAACGGCCTGAACACTGAAGCTTTCTTT
>TRBD1|-|TRBJ1-6|TRBV10-3
CAISKGTDNSPLHF
TGTGCCATCAGTAAGGGGACAGATAATTCACCCCTCCACTTT
>-|-|TRBJ2-2|TRBV18
CASSPDTNTGELFF
TGTGCCAGCTCACCGGACACGAACACCGGGGAGCTGTTTTTT
>-|-|TRBJ1-6|TRBV28
CASSPPEGGGNSPLHF
TGTGCCAGCAGTCCGCCTGAGGGGGGGGGAAATTCACCCCTCCACTTT
>-|-|TRBJ1-2|TRBV19
CASSIPGKGRSLYGYTF
TGTGCCAGTAGTATACCGGGGAAGGGCAGATCGCTCTATGGCTACACCTTC
>TRBD2|-|TRBJ2-7|TRBV11-2
CASSPNLAGDYEQYF
TGTGCCAGCAGCCCCAATCTAGCGGGGGACTACGAGCAGTACTTC
>-|-|TRBJ1-5|TRBV10-1
CASSYTRDTRSNQPQHF
TGCGCCAGCAGTTACACTCGGGACACCCGAAGCAATCAGCCCCAGCATTTT
>-|-|TRBJ1-2|TRBV19
CASSSRQTNYGYTF
TGTGCCAGTAGTTCCCGACAGACCAACTATGGCTACACCTTC
>-|-|TRBJ1-3|TRBV27
CASSRAGTNSGNTIYF
TGTGCCAGCAGTCGAGCGGGGACGAACTCTGGAAACACCATATATTTT
>-|-|TRBJ1-5|TRBV2
CASNTGNQPQHF
TGTGCCAGCAACACAGGGAATCAGCCCCAGCATTTT
>TRBD1|-|TRBJ1-2|TRBV28
CASSLVSGGRNGYTF
TGTGCCAGCAGTTTAGTATCAGGGGGCAGGAATGGCTACACCTTC
>TRBD2|once|TRBJ2-3|TRBV5-1
CASRPGLVGTDTQYF
TGCGCCAGCAGGCCGGGACTAGTTGGCACAGATACGCAGTATTTT
>TRBD1|-|TRBJ1-5|TRBV5-1
CASSSGQAGNQPQHF
TGCGCCAGCAGCTCTGGACAGGCGGGCAATCAGCCCCAGCATTTT
>-|-|TRBJ2-7|TRBV6-5
CASRTVDRPSKQYF
TGTGCCAGCCGTACAGTCGACAGGCCCTCAAAGCAGTACTTC
>-|-|TRBJ1-4|TRBV30
CAWREDVNEKLFF
TGTGCCTGGAGAGAGGACGTGAATGAAAAACTGTTTTTT
>-|once|TRBJ2-7|TRBV7-2
CASSKGSSYEQYF
TGTGCCAGCAGCAAGGGTTCCTCCTACGAGCAGTACTTC
>TRBD2|-|TRBJ2-3|TRBV7-9
CASSPRLAGGADTQYF
TGTGCCAGCAGCCCAAGACTAGCGGGAGGTGCAGATACGCAGTATTTT
>TRBD1|-|TRBJ1-3|TRBV29-1
CSVSTGDGGNTIYF
TGCAGCGTATCGACAGGGGATGGGGGAAACACCATATATTTT
>-|-|TRBJ2-1|TRBV28
CASSSYNEQFF
TGTGCCAGCAGTTCCTACAATGAGCAGTTCTTC
>-|-|TRBJ1-2|TRBV2
CASLTLRGSGGYTF
TGTGCCAGCCTCACGTTGAGGGGCTCGGGTGGCTACACCTTC
>TRBD2|-|TRBJ2-1|TRBV11-3
CASSKLAGASSYNEQFF
TGTGCCAGCAGCAAACTAGCGGGAGCAAGCTCCTACAATGAGCAGTTCTTC
>-|-|TRBJ1-1|TRBV6-5
CASRAPGTWAEAFF
TGTGCCAGCAGGGCCCCCGGGACCTGGGCTGAAGCTTTCTTT
>-|-|TRBJ2-2|TRBV9
CASSASRELFF
TGTGCCAGCAGCGCCTCTCGGGAGCTGTTTTTT
>-|-|TRBJ2-7|TRBV7-9
CASSLPAVTTYEQYF
TGTGCCAGCAGCTTACCGGCAGTCACCACTTACGAGCAGTACTTC
>-|-|TRBJ2-7|TRBV11-3
CASSYRGSGSYEQYF
TGTGCCAGCAGCTATCGAGGGTCAGGGAGCTACGAGCAGTACTTC
>TRBD2|few|TRBJ2-3|TRBV7-3
CASSLSSGSGDTQYF
TGTGCCAGCAGCTTAAGTAGCGGGAGTGGGGATACGCAGTATTTT
>-|-|TRBJ1-2|TRBV29-1
CSVRMGGYGYTF
TGCAGCGTGCGAATGGGGGGCTATGGCTACACCTTC
>-|-|TRBJ2-3|TRBV28
CASSLYSDTQYF
TGTGCCAGCAGTTTATACTCAGATACGCAGTATTTT
>TRBD1|-|TRBJ2-7|TRBV7-8
CASSPGQGDPYEQYF
TGTGCCAGCAGCCCGGGGCAGGGGGATCCCTACGAGCAGTACTTC
>-|-|TRBJ2-5|TRBV15
CATSRAPSETQYF
TGTGCCACCAGCAGAGCCCCTTCGGAGACCCAGTACTTC
>-|-|TRBJ2-3|TRBV6-1
CASSEIQVVEDTQYF
TGTGCCAGCAGTGAAATACAGGTGGTGGAAGATACGCAGTATTTT
>-|once|TRBJ1-5|TRBV6-5
CASTVFVSNQPQHF
TGTGCCAGCACGGTATTCGTAAGCAATCAGCCCCAGCATTTT
>-|few|TRBJ1-6|TRBV6-1
CASSELRSPLHF
TGTGCCAGCAGTGAACTGAGATCACCCCTCCACTTT
>-|-|TRBJ1-3|TRBV6-5
CASSYSGASVGNTIYF
TGTGCCAGCAGTTACTCGGGGGCGTCGGTTGGAAACACCATATATTTT
>-|-|TRBJ2-7|TRBV21-1
CASDLPGTYEQYF
TGTGCCAGCGACCTTCCCGGGACCTACGAGCAGTACTTC
>-|once|TRBJ1-1|TRBV5-1
CASRRDFTEAFF
TGCGCCAGCAGACGGGACTTCACTGAAGCTTTCTTT
>TRBD1|-|TRBJ1-1|TRBV18
CASSSATGGNTEAFF
TGTGCCAGCTCATCCGCGACAGGGGGTAACACTGAAGCTTTCTTT
>TRBD1|-|TRBJ2-7|TRBV6-5
CASSSPQQGANYEQYF
TGTGCCAGCAGTTCCCCGCAGCAGGGGGCAAATTACGAGCAGTACTTC
>TRBD2|-|TRBJ2-3|TRBV6-4
CASSPLAGRGDTQYF
TGTGCCAGCAGCCCCTTAGCCGGGAGGGGAGATACGCAGTATTTT
>-|-|TRBJ1-1|TRBV19
CASSLQALNTEAFF
TGTGCCAGTAGTTTGCAGGCCCTGAACACTGAAGCTTTCTTT
>-|-|TRBJ2-2|TRBV5-6
CASSLAGDTGELFF
TGTGCCAGCAGCTTGGCGGGGGACACCGGGGAGCTGTTTTTT
>-|-|TRBJ2-5|TRBV11-2
CASSFVVYGSAQYF
TGTGCCAGCAGCTTTGTCGTGTACGGGTCGGCCCAGTACTTC
>TRBD2|once|TRBJ2-7|TRBV28
CASSPPGVAGVVKQYF
TGTGCCAGCAGCCCCCCCGGAGTAGCGGGAGTAGTTAAGCAGTACTTC
>-|-|TRBJ2-4|TRBV5-6
CASSSPPGLAKNIQYF
TGTGCCAGCAGCTCCCCTCCGGGACTAGCCAAAAACATTCAGTACTTC
>-|-|TRBJ2-2|TRBV10-3
CAISDLSGTGELFF
TGTGCCATCAGTGACCTTTCCGGCACCGGGGAGCTGTTTTTT
>-|-|TRBJ1-1|TRBV5-1
CASSLLGTEAFF
TGCGCCAGCAGCTTGCTGGGGACTGAAGCTTTCTTT
>-|once|TRBJ2-1|TRBV15
CATSLGVAAKYNEQFF
TGTGCCACCAGCCTCGGGGTAGCGGCTAAATACAATGAGCAGTTCTTC
>TRBD1|-|TRBJ1-2|TRBV5-4
CASSSDRVGGYTF
TGTGCCAGCAGCTCTGACAGGGTTGGCGGCTACACCTTC
>-|once|TRBJ2-6|TRBV2
CASTRDGSSGANVLTF
TGTGCCAGCACCCGGGACGGTAGCTCTGGGGCCAACGTCCTGACTTTC
>TRBD1|-|TRBJ1-1|TRBV9
CASSIGTANTEAFF
TGTGCCAGCAGCATTGGGACAGCGAACACTGAAGCTTTCTTT
>TRBD1|-|TRBJ2-3|TRBV18
CASSRGQGAGDTQYF
TGTGCCAGCTCAAGGGGACAGGGGGCCGGAGATACGCAGTATTTT
>TRBD2|-|TRBJ2-3|TRBV9
CASSVGGRVQDTQYF
TGTGCCAGCAGCGTGGGCGGGAGGGTACAAGATACGCAGTATTTT
>-|once|TRBJ2-2|TRBV7-9
CASSLGRGAATGELFF
TGTGCCAGCAGCTTAGGCAGGGGGGCGGCCACCGGGGAGCTGTTTTTT
>-|-|TRBJ2-5|TRBV7-2
CASSVSQETQYF
TGTGCCAGCAGCGTATCACAAGAGACCCAGTACTTC
>-|-|TRBJ1-5|TRBV5-6
CASSLAGSSNQPQHF
TGTGCCAGCAGCTTGGCCGGGTCTAGCAATCAGCCCCAGCATTTT
>TRBD2|-|TRBJ2-2|TRBV13
CASRLAGRVTGELFF
TGTGCCAGCAGACTAGCGGGACGGGTCACCGGGGAGCTGTTTTTT
>-|-|TRBJ1-5|TRBV28
CATQGPRFSTPTQHF
TGTGCCACGCAGGGTCCCAGATTTAGTACTCCGACCCAGCATTTT
>-|-|TRBJ1-5|TRBV2
CASTPDAGGNQPQHF
TGTGCCAGCACTCCCGACGCAGGCGGCAATCAGCCCCAGCATTTT